The 25 T cell receptor beta chains presented below share a single source sample, sequenced in a study of T cell changes during pregnancy in multiple sclerosis. Here immunoSEQ multiplex PCR was the method, and the copy in TCRdb shows in-frame clones only, minus some. This sample carries about 69,000 clones, roughly 88% of them seen once, and the ten largest clones take 1.4%. This sample comprised peripheral blood, obtained in the third trimester of pregnancy. The receptors stem from a female donor with multiple sclerosis, enrolled in a pregnancy study.

CDR3 amino acids: CASGLVVLGAGAGDTQYF. The CDR3 bases are TGTGCTAGTGGTTTGGTAGTCTTGGGAGCGGGGGCTGGAGATACGCAGTATTTT. The chain links TRBV12-5 to TRBJ2-3; the match to TRBD2 covers 8 bases. J was trimmed by 5 bases and V by 0 bases; bases with no gene match: 13. Germline V gene sequence: CDR1 LGHNT, CDR2 FRNRAP. The CDR3 spans 18 residues.

The rearrangement links TRBV29-1 to TRBJ1-2; 10 positions match TRBD1. This CDR3 has 13 residues. The germline CDR1 and CDR2 sequences are SQVTM and ANQGSEA. With V trimmed by 5 bases and J by 7 bases, 7 bases remained unmatched. In DNA, the CDR3 is TGCAGCGTTTCCGGGGGACAGGGGTCTGGCTACACCTTC. Translating it yields CSVSGGQGSGYTF.

The chain links TRBV5-1 to TRBJ1-1, with 8 bases lining up with TRBD1. The CDR3 contains 14 residues. Germline V gene sequence: CDR1 SGHRS, CDR2 YFSETQ. V lost 5 bases and J lost 3; bases outside the gene matches: 6. The chain's CDR3 is CASRRGQGYTEAFF. The CDR3 DNA follows: TGCGCCAGCAGGCGAGGACAGGGTTACACTGAAGCTTTCTTT.

DNA for the CDR3: TGTGCCAGCAGTGGAGACAGCACAGATACGCAGTATTTT. It is translated as CASSGDSTDTQYF. The chain uses TRBV28 and TRBJ2-3; D remains ambiguous. This CDR3 contains 13 residues. Germline V gene sequence: CDR1 MDHEN, CDR2 SYDVKM. V dropped 5 bases and J dropped 0 bases, with 6 bases sitting between them.

The chain joins TRBV6-1 to TRBJ2-7; TRBD1 matches 7 bases. V lost 3 bases, J lost 6 bases, and 5 bases stayed unmatched. The CDR3 loop spans 13 amino acids. The germline V gene encodes CDR1 MNHNS and CDR2 SASEGT. Here the CDR3 DNA reads TGTGCCAGCAGTGAGCAGACAGGGACCGAGCAGTACTTC. It codes for CASSEQTGTEQYF.

This clone was observed once. The rearrangement uses TRBV11-2 and TRBJ2-1; the D gene is possibly TRBD2 (6 bases). The V end was cut by 4 bases, the J end by 0 bases, with 13 bases between. This CDR3 is built from 16 residues. Germline loops: CDR1 SGHAT, CDR2 FQNNGV. For the CDR3, the DNA is TGTGCCAGCAGCTCCAATCGGGGGAGCTCCTACAATGAGCAGTTCTTC. Its translation is CASSSNRGSSYNEQFF.

The gene calls are TRBV30 and TRBJ1-6; TRBD1 matches 9 bases. J gave up 11 bases and V 7 bases, and 6 bases lay outside the gene matches. The CDR3 is 12 residues long. Germline V CDR1 and CDR2: GTSNPN, SVGIG (reference sequence). In nucleotides, the CDR3 is TGTGCCTACTGGACAGGGGTTACACCCCTCCACTTT. Its protein product is CAYWTGVTPLHF. The whole variable domain, remainder taken from reference TRBV30 and TRBJ1-6, is SQTIHQWPATLVQPVGSPLSLECTVEGTSNPNLYWYRQAAGRGLQLLFYSVGIGQISSEVPQNLSASRPQDRQFILSSKKLLLSDSGFYLCAYWTGVTPLHFGNGTRLTVT.

The chain joins TRBV4-3 to TRBJ1-2; D is unclear. V was pared by 3 bases and J by 0 bases, with 20 bases between. The length of the CDR3 is 18 residues. Germline V lookup: CDR1 LGHNA, CDR2 YSLEER. The CDR3 spells CASSQKGEGWAANYGYTF. In DNA, the CDR3 is TGCGCCAGCAGCCAGAAGGGAGAAGGGTGGGCAGCTAACTATGGCTACACCTTC.

The gene calls are TRBV7-9 and TRBJ1-6; no firm D call. The CDR3 loop spans 14 amino acids. CDR1 is SEHNR, CDR2 FQNEAQ, per germline (reference sequence). The ends were cut back, 3 bases at V and 10 bases at J, with 13 bases in the middle. The CDR3 loop reads CASSFARRYSPLHF. For the CDR3, the DNA is TGTGCCAGCAGCTTTGCCAGGCGATACTCACCCCTCCACTTT.

This clone was counted a single time. The chain is built from TRBV19 and TRBJ1-2; a possible D gene is TRBD1 (5 bases). The CDR3 extends over 14 amino acids. Trimming took 3 bases from V and 4 from J, leaving 12 bases between them. Germline CDR1 is LNHDA and CDR2 is SQIVND (reference sequence). CDR3 DNA sequence: TGTGCCAGTAGTATTTCCCGGGGGATCTATGGCTACACCTTC. Translated, it gives CASSISRGIYGYTF.

CDR3 DNA: TGTGCCAGTACACTGGGGGCTAGCTCCTATAATTCACCCCTCCACTTT. Translating it yields CASTLGASSYNSPLHF. V gene TRBV2 combines with J gene TRBJ1-6; D is perhaps TRBD1 (6 bases). The CDR3 has 16 residues. The germline gives CDR1 SNHLY, CDR2 FYNNEI. V was trimmed by 9 bases and J by 0 bases, leaving 15 bases between them.

The chain recombines TRBV19 with TRBJ2-2; 9 bases line up with TRBD2. CDR3 length equals 18 residues. The junction had 12 bases not matched to a gene; V was cut back by 3 bases and J by 4 bases. The germline gives CDR1 LNHDA, CDR2 SQIVND (reference sequence). CDR3 DNA sequence: TGTGCCAGTAGTATGCGGGGGTGGGAGCGGGGGGCCACCGGGGAGCTGTTTTTT. It yields the protein CASSMRGWERGATGELFF.

The J gene is TRBJ1-2, the V gene TRBV7-2; D is unclear. Per germline, CDR1 SGHTA and CDR2 FQGNSA. This CDR3 contains 14 residues. V was pared by 4 bases and J by 8 bases, with 17 bases between. The chain's CDR3 is CASSSNYRRRGYTF. The CDR3 bases are TGTGCCAGCAGCTCTAACTACCGACGGAGGGGCTACACCTTC.

The chain uses TRBV29-1 and TRBJ1-2; 9 bases line up with TRBD1. With 6 bases clipped from V and 8 bases from J, the junction kept 10 bases outside the gene matches. From germline, CDR1 is SQVTM and CDR2 ANQGSEA. The CDR3 covers 13 residues. CDR3 coding DNA: TGCAGCGTGTGGACAGGGGAATCGTACGGCTACACCTTC. Residues: CSVWTGESYGYTF.

CDR3 sequence: CASSRNRGWGNTIYF. CDR3 DNA: TGTGCCAGCAGCCGTAACAGGGGATGGGGAAACACCATATATTTT. This chain connects TRBV5-6 to TRBJ1-3, with 7 bases fitting TRBD1. The V gene's germline CDR1 is SGHDT and CDR2 YYEEEE. V lost 4 bases, J lost 4 bases, and 8 bases stayed unmatched. The CDR3 is 15 residues long.

This clone was detected only a few times. The J gene is TRBJ1-2, the V gene TRBV7-8, with 7 bases that match TRBD1. The germline gives CDR1 SGHVS, CDR2 FQNEAQ. V trimming: 2 bases; J trimming: 5 bases; junction bases outside the gene matches: 8. This CDR3 has 15 amino acids. The CDR3 DNA reads as TGTGCCAGCAGCTTACGGGGGACAGCGGGTTATGGCTACACCTTC. This sequence encodes CASSLRGTAGYGYTF.

The chain uses TRBV2 and TRBJ1-1, with 7 positions matching TRBD1. Germline-derived CDR1 and CDR2 are SNHLY and FYNNEI. The CDR3 length is 14 residues. The J segment lost 6 bases and the V segment lost 1 base, leaving 5 bases of the junction unmatched. CDR3 DNA sequence: TGTGCCAGCAGTGAAGACAGGGGAGGACCTGAAGCTTTCTTT. It is translated as CASSEDRGGPEAFF.

V gene TRBV6-6 combines with J gene TRBJ2-7; D unresolved. Germline V gives CDR1 MNHNY, CDR2 SVGAGI (reference sequence). V was cut by 0 bases and J by 3 bases, with 9 bases left in between. The CDR3 totals 14 residues. Here the CDR3 reads CASSYSKHLYEQYF. In DNA, the CDR3 is TGTGCCAGCAGTTACTCTAAACACCTCTACGAGCAGTACTTC.

The genes are TRBV20-1 and TRBJ1-2; D call uncertain. The ends were cut back, 5 bases at V and 1 base at J, with 5 bases in the middle. This CDR3 contains 11 residues. Germline lookup yields CDR1 DFQATT and CDR2 SNEGSKA (reference sequence). The CDR3 DNA follows: TGCAGTGCTTACAATAACTATGGCTACACCTTC. This translates into CSAYNNYGYTF.

The J gene is TRBJ1-4, the V gene TRBV30; TRBD1 aligns across 7 bases. The CDR3 loop spans 14 amino acids. CDR1 is GTSNPN and CDR2 is SVGIG in the germline V gene (reference sequence). Trimming removed 0 bases from V and 8 bases from J; junction bases left unmatched: 6. CDR3 sequence: CAWSVTGVGEKLFF. CDR3 bases: TGTGCCTGGAGTGTAACAGGGGTTGGCGAAAAACTGTTTTTT.

The chain recombines TRBV9 with TRBJ2-5; D gene unclear. V was trimmed by 1 base and J by 5 bases, leaving 6 bases between them. CDR3 size: 12 residues. Per germline, CDR1 SGDLS and CDR2 YYNGEE. In DNA, the CDR3 is TGTGCCAGCAGCGTAAATGAGGAGACCCAGTACTTC. Amino acid sequence: CASSVNEETQYF.

The chain employs TRBV7-9 and TRBJ1-2; 11 bases map to TRBD1. Trimming took 0 bases from V and 7 from J; bases not matched to a gene: 4. This CDR3 comprises 15 residues. Germline loops: CDR1 SEHNR, CDR2 FQNEAQ (reference sequence). The CDR3 DNA sequence: TGTGCCAGCAGCTTAGCCGGGACAGGGGGAAGTGGCTACACCTTC. Translation: CASSLAGTGGSGYTF.

V and J are TRBV21-1 and TRBJ1-2; the table gives TRBD1 as D, unverified against the DNA. TRBV21-1 is reported as a pseudogene. This CDR3 has 16 amino acids. The CDR3 bases are TGTGCCAGCAGCACTGGCAGGGGGCAGAACAACTATGGCTACACCTTC. Translating it yields CASSTGRGQNNYGYTF.

CDR3: CASSFGEGGTEAFF. The DNA of the CDR3 is TGTGCCAGCAGTTTTGGGGAAGGAGGTACTGAAGCTTTCTTT. V and J are TRBV28 and TRBJ1-1; D gene unclear. With 3 bases removed from V and 5 bases from J, the gap between germline ends came to 13 bases. Germline V gene lookup returns CDR1 MDHEN and CDR2 SYDVKM. The CDR3 runs to 14 residues.

The chain is built from TRBV19 and TRBJ1-1; TRBD1 might be the D (6 bases). The germline V gene has CDR1 LNHDA and CDR2 SQIVND (reference sequence). The CDR3 spans 14 residues. Trimming stripped 5 bases from V and 6 bases from J, with 16 bases between. The CDR3 DNA sequence: TGTGCCAGTAGTCGAACAGGGAGAGGGGCTGAAGCTTTCTTT. Translating it yields CASSRTGRGAEAFF.